Listed here is a single TCR beta chain. As yet, its antigen is unknown. Between the trimmed V and J ends, which lost 4 bases and 1 base, there was a span of 5 bases. CDR1 and CDR2 (germline): SNHLY, FYNNEI. The CDR3 is 13 residues long. Original processing notes: ImmunoSEQ yielded junction-only sequences lacking quality scores, so filtering differed. Assay: immunoSEQ multiplex PCR; the TCRdb copy retains only in-frame clones and omits some. V and J calls and clone size come straight from that table; D and trimming were deduced from the DNA. Altogether millions of clones are present, about 92% being singletons, with the ten largest covering under 2%. The sample originates from a study of shared clonotypes between healthy human individuals. Study summary: Three plates were used per donor for CD4 naive, three for CD4 memory, two for CD8 naive and one for CD8 memory.

Naive CD8 isolation took CD45RO-negative cells positively selected for CCR7 and excluded terminally differentiated effector memory CD45RA+ cells. The donor cohort consisted entirely of Caucasian adults residing in Nashville, Tennessee. The study's findings and limits: Non-shared clonotypes had lower generation probabilities than clonotypes shared by all four sorted-subset donors.

This chain connects TRBV2 to TRBJ1-5, with a weak D call TRBD1 (5 bases). This clonotype was obtained from a man younger than 35 in good health. Some clones in this sample may be carry-over from other donors' samples. The specimen was naive CD8+ T cells from PBMCs. The CDR3 spells CASSGQSNQPQHF. CDR3 coding DNA: TGTGCCAGCAGTGGACAGAGCAATCAGCCCCAGCATTTT.